Listed below are T cell receptor beta chains from one sample, sequenced in a study of blood T cell repertoires in COVID-19. The protocol was immunoSEQ multiplex PCR, while the TCRdb copy is restricted to in-frame clones and leaves out a portion. The sample yields around 87,000 clones, almost 80% seen once. The sequenced sample consisted of peripheral blood. The origin of the receptors is a human donor in a cohort sampled during active COVID-19. CDR3s include the opening cysteine and the closing phenylalanine or tryptophan. D genes are given only for firm matches. Rows may omit the clone size; those that give it use once, few, many or a size class.

clone size: NA
V gene: TRBV5-6
J gene: TRBJ1-2
D gene: NA
CDR3 protein: CASSPLRRPGYTF
CDR3 DNA: TGTGCCAGCAGCCCATTACGGCGGCCTGGCTACACCTTC

clone size: NA
V gene: TRBV2
J gene: TRBJ2-5
D gene: TRBD2
CDR3 protein: CASSDQRIAGVETQYF
CDR3 DNA: TGTGCCAGCAGTGACCAGAGGATAGCGGGAGTAGAGACCCAGTACTTC

clone size: NA
V gene: TRBV27
J gene: TRBJ2-1
D gene: NA
CDR3 protein: CASSLSRAVPKNEQFF
CDR3 DNA: TGTGCCAGCAGTTTATCGAGGGCAGTACCAAAGAATGAGCAGTTCTTC

clone size: NA
V gene: TRBV5-4
J gene: TRBJ2-3
D gene: NA
CDR3 protein: CASSFFEVHTQYF
CDR3 DNA: TGTGCCAGCAGCTTCTTTGAGGTCCATACGCAGTATTTT

clone size: once
V gene: TRBV10-2
J gene: TRBJ2-7
D gene: NA
CDR3 protein: CASSESITPELFSYEQYF
CDR3 DNA: TGCGCCAGCAGTGAGTCGATTACGCCGGAGCTTTTCTCCTACGAGCAGTACTTC

clone size: NA
V gene: TRBV2
J gene: TRBJ1-5
D gene: NA
CDR3 protein: CASSEMFRGSYQPQHF
CDR3 DNA: TGTGCCAGCAGTGAAATGTTTAGGGGGTCATATCAGCCCCAGCATTTT

clone size: NA
V gene: TRBV28
J gene: TRBJ2-1
D gene: TRBD2
CDR3 protein: CASTPGGGRYNEQFF
CDR3 DNA: TGTGCCAGCACCCCGGGGGGAGGGCGTTACAATGAGCAGTTCTTC

clone size: NA
V gene: TRBV11-2
J gene: TRBJ2-6
D gene: NA
CDR3 protein: CASSRVGSGANVLTF
CDR3 DNA: TGTGCCAGCAGCCGGGTGGGCTCTGGGGCCAACGTCCTGACTTTC

clone size: NA
V gene: TRBV19
J gene: TRBJ1-1
D gene: TRBD1
CDR3 protein: CASSATGGATEAFF
CDR3 DNA: TGTGCCAGTAGTGCTACAGGGGGGGCCACTGAAGCTTTCTTT

clone size: NA
V gene: TRBV7-2
J gene: TRBJ2-2
D gene: NA
CDR3 protein: CASSYPGHNTGELFF
CDR3 DNA: TGTGCCAGCAGCTATCCGGGACACAACACCGGGGAGCTGTTTTTT

clone size: NA
V gene: TRBV6-1
J gene: TRBJ2-2
D gene: TRBD2
CDR3 protein: CASSALAGGGWTGELFF
CDR3 DNA: TGTGCCAGCAGTGCTCTAGCGGGAGGGGGGTGGACCGGGGAGCTGTTTTTT

clone size: NA
V gene: TRBV15
J gene: TRBJ1-5
D gene: NA
CDR3 protein: CATSRDHTGANQPQHF
CDR3 DNA: TGTGCCACCAGCAGAGATCATACAGGAGCGAATCAGCCCCAGCATTTT

clone size: NA
V gene: TRBV28
J gene: TRBJ2-1
D gene: TRBD2
CDR3 protein: CATRRGGSSYNEQFF
CDR3 DNA: TGTGCCACCCGGCGCGGCGGGAGCTCCTACAATGAGCAGTTCTTC

clone size: NA
V gene: TRBV5-1
J gene: TRBJ1-6
D gene: TRBD1
CDR3 protein: CASSLGQGDNSPLHF
CDR3 DNA: TGCGCCAGCAGCTTAGGACAGGGCGACAATTCACCCCTCCACTTT

clone size: NA
V gene: TRBV11-2
J gene: TRBJ1-2
D gene: TRBD1
CDR3 protein: CASSMRRDSYGYTF
CDR3 DNA: TGTGCCAGCAGCATGCGACGGGACAGCTATGGCTACACCTTC

clone size: NA
V gene: TRBV6-5
J gene: TRBJ2-1
D gene: TRBD2
CDR3 protein: CASSSPGTSSYNEQFF
CDR3 DNA: TGTGCCAGCAGTTCCCCCGGGACTAGCAGCTACAATGAGCAGTTCTTC

clone size: NA
V gene: TRBV15
J gene: TRBJ2-1
D gene: TRBD2
CDR3 protein: CATSRVGAGAVYNEQFF
CDR3 DNA: TGTGCCACCAGCCGAGTTGGAGCGGGAGCGGTCTACAATGAGCAGTTCTTC

clone size: few
V gene: TRBV5-1
J gene: TRBJ1-1
D gene: NA
CDR3 protein: CASSLEGVVSNTEAFF
CDR3 DNA: TGCGCCAGCAGCCTGGAGGGGGTAGTAAGCAACACTGAAGCTTTCTTT

clone size: NA
V gene: TRBV7-9
J gene: TRBJ2-2
D gene: TRBD2
CDR3 protein: CASSRRASGDGLGELFF
CDR3 DNA: TGTGCCAGCAGCCGAAGAGCTAGCGGGGACGGTCTCGGGGAGCTGTTTTTT

clone size: NA
V gene: TRBV3-1/TRBV3-2
J gene: TRBJ2-7
D gene: NA
CDR3 protein: CASSQETGTYEQYF
CDR3 DNA: TGTGCCAGCAGCCAGGAGACAGGTACCTACGAGCAGTACTTC

clone size: NA
V gene: TRBV5-4
J gene: TRBJ2-5
D gene: NA
CDR3 protein: CASSFGFSGETQYF
CDR3 DNA: TGTGCCAGCAGCTTTGGATTTAGCGGAGAGACCCAGTACTTC

clone size: NA
V gene: TRBV6-5
J gene: TRBJ1-6
D gene: NA
CDR3 protein: CASRREGGSSPLHF
CDR3 DNA: TGTGCCAGCAGGAGGGAGGGTGGTTCATCACCCCTCCACTTT

clone size: few
V gene: TRBV5-4
J gene: TRBJ2-7
D gene: NA
CDR3 protein: CASSLSPGGLYEQYF
CDR3 DNA: TGTGCCAGCAGCTTGTCCCCAGGGGGGCTCTACGAGCAGTACTTC

clone size: NA
V gene: TRBV19
J gene: TRBJ2-2
D gene: TRBD2
CDR3 protein: CASSIISSGNTGELFF
CDR3 DNA: TGTGCCAGTAGTATAATCTCTAGCGGTAACACCGGGGAGCTGTTTTTT

clone size: once
V gene: TRBV7-2
J gene: TRBJ1-5
D gene: NA
CDR3 protein: CASSLGLNQPQHF
CDR3 DNA: TGTGCCAGCAGCTTAGGGCTCAATCAGCCCCAGCATTTT

clone size: NA
V gene: TRBV12-5
J gene: TRBJ1-2
D gene: TRBD1
CDR3 protein: CASGLASDRDHNYGYTF
CDR3 DNA: TGTGCTAGTGGTTTGGCCTCGGACAGGGATCATAACTATGGCTACACCTTC

clone size: NA
V gene: TRBV15
J gene: TRBJ2-3
D gene: NA
CDR3 protein: CATSRYSLRTDTQYF
CDR3 DNA: TGTGCCACCAGCAGATATAGTCTGCGCACAGATACGCAGTATTTT

clone size: NA
V gene: TRBV20-1
J gene: TRBJ1-1
D gene: NA
CDR3 protein: CSASRNTEAFF
CDR3 DNA: TGCAGTGCTAGCAGGAACACTGAAGCTTTCTTT

clone size: NA
V gene: TRBV29-1
J gene: TRBJ1-2
D gene: NA
CDR3 protein: CSVGGVYGYTF
CDR3 DNA: TGCAGCGTTGGGGGGGTCTATGGCTACACCTTC

clone size: NA
V gene: TRBV19
J gene: TRBJ1-6
D gene: NA
CDR3 protein: CASSLNLQGYSPLHF
CDR3 DNA: TGTGCCAGTAGTCTCAACTTGCAGGGTTATTCACCCCTCCACTTT

clone size: NA
V gene: TRBV5-1
J gene: TRBJ2-7
D gene: TRBD1
CDR3 protein: CASSFDRAGHGQYF
CDR3 DNA: TGCGCCAGCAGCTTCGACAGGGCAGGGCACGGGCAGTACTTC

clone size: few
V gene: TRBV6-5
J gene: TRBJ1-1
D gene: NA
CDR3 protein: CASSQRKRGKTEAFF
CDR3 DNA: TGTGCCAGCAGTCAGAGGAAGAGAGGGAAAACTGAAGCTTTCTTT

clone size: NA
V gene: TRBV5-1
J gene: TRBJ1-3
D gene: NA
CDR3 protein: CASAQGSSGNTIYF
CDR3 DNA: TGCGCCAGCGCCCAGGGAAGCTCTGGAAACACCATATATTTT

clone size: once
V gene: TRBV28
J gene: TRBJ2-5
D gene: NA
CDR3 protein: CASSASAGTLTQYF
CDR3 DNA: TGTGCCAGCAGTGCGTCAGCAGGGACTTTAACCCAGTACTTC

clone size: NA
V gene: TRBV20-1
J gene: TRBJ2-7
D gene: NA
CDR3 protein: CSARPGYEQYF
CDR3 DNA: TGCAGTGCTAGACCAGGCTACGAGCAGTACTTC